This TCR beta chain is from a study of STAT5B mutations in CD4+ large granular lymphocyte leukemia (dated by TCRdb to between 2022 and 2023). About the full investigation: Among healthy controls, the CDR3 'QG' motif was associated with a particular HLA allele. TCRbeta repertoires of CD4+ T-cell large granular lymphocyte leukemia patients were compared with those of healthy blood donors. Flow cytometry on FACSCanto II or FACSVerse showed that the purified fractions were more than 95% pure among lymphocytes. The paper's findings and limits, for the study overall: CD4-sorted patient repertoires appeared more clonal than healthy CD4+ repertoires, and this difference persisted after removing the putative leukemic clones. The data were not HLA-matched, and the relatively small sample size could explain the higher clonality seen in CD4+ compared with CD8+ T-LGLL. Main leukemic clonotypes were private to each patient, although 25% to 30% appeared at low frequency in other patients' non-leukemic repertoires. Enrichment of TRBV06-family usage was observed among the top patient clones (8/27) relative to healthy controls (2/35).

The immunoSEQ assay at survey resolution was applied to genomic DNA for sequencing of TCRbeta rearrangements. The authors' pipeline ran thus. In the TCR sequencing data, the smallest productive clonotype frequency that could be detected was 2.59 x 10-5. Only productive TCRbeta rearrangements, meaning sequences that were complete and in-frame, were kept for the analyses. Clonality for each sample was calculated as Simpson clonality in the immunoSEQ Analyzer version 3.0. Clones were grouped by frequency into very rare, small, medium, large (1-20%) or hyperexpanded (>20%) categories. Generation probabilities were estimated with OLGA 1.2.3, V-gene circos plots were generated with VDJtools, specificities were searched for in VDJdb, and CDR3 motifs were identified with GLIPH. TCRdb re-hosts the immuneACCESS table, in-frame sequences only. Its copies lack some clones; in the studies checked, an unresolved V gene accounts for under half of them, and the cause for the rest is not known. The V and J calls and clone size were taken over from that table, and D and trimming were inferred from the DNA. The sample records more than 30,000 clones, approximately 91% of which are singletons. 0.41% of the sample is in the top ten clones.

The healthy control group was made up of a few dozen blood donors, and the Finnish Red Cross blood service supplied their buffy coats. All TCR-sequenced material derived from peripheral blood: patient blood samples and healthy donor buffy coats. Ficoll-Hypaque gradient centrifugation was used to isolate peripheral blood mononuclear cells. CD4+ cells were magnetically purified from the buffy coats of healthy controls. Genomic DNA was extracted using the Gentra Puregene Cell and Tissue kit, and a Qubit 2.0 fluorometer was used to quantify it. Note on this clone: Its binding antigen is unknown. Base qualities are not provided; no much larger clone lies one nucleotide away.

From a lookup of the germline V gene, CDR1 and CDR2 are SGHRS and YFSETQ. V was cut back by 0 bases and J by 2 bases, leaving a gap of 23 bases between them. The CDR3 starts with the cysteine, ends with the phenylalanine, and has 19 residues. The DNA shown is the 57-base CDR3, in frame from base 1. The source is a human donor in good health. Recombination connected TRBV5-1 to TRBJ2-5; perhaps TRBD1 is the D gene, with 6 bases matching. The sample taken for sequencing was CD4+ T cells from blood buffy coats. The CDR3 sequence is CASSLGFSPALQGQETQYF. The nucleotide sequence reads TGCGCCAGCAGCTTGGGGTTTTCCCCCGCCCTACAGGGTCAAGAGACCCAGTACTTC. With all but the CDR3 taken from the reference TRBV5-1 and TRBJ2-5 genes, the full variable domain is: KAGVTQTPRYLIKTRGQQVTLSCSPISGHRSVSWYQQTPGQGLQFLFEYFSETQRNKGNFPGRFSGRQFSNSRSEMNVSTLELGDSALYLCASSLGFSPALQGQETQYFGPGTRLLVL.